This TCR beta chain stems from a study of T cells in Graves' hyperthyroidism and ophthalmopathy (dated by TCRdb to the late 2010s). Notes on the research overall: Peripheral blood was sampled at the time of initial diagnosis, prior to any treatment. To identify distinguishing TCR V-J signatures, a discovery cohort of 95 to 100 patients was used, comprising some 45 with Graves' ophthalmopathy and around 57 with stable Graves' hyperthyroidism. An independent validation cohort of fewer than 20 hyperthyroidism patients and approximately 17 patients who later progressed to ophthalmopathy tested prospective prediction of ophthalmopathy. The approximately 100 discovery patients were divided at random into training and test sets in a 7:3 ratio. In several Graves' hyperthyroidism patients, the study also compared T-cell repertoires from thyroid tissue with T-cell repertoires from blood. After blood sampling, hyperthyroidism patients were treated with methimazole at a starting dose of 30 mg daily, and ophthalmopathy patients were treated with high-dose intravenous methylprednisolone. TCR Vbeta CDR3 sequencing of roughly 140 peripheral blood samples (over 40 ophthalmopathy, 75 or so hyperthyroidism and some 17 progressor patients) is reported in the paper.

The TCR beta CDR3 regions were amplified from RNA transcripts. The TCR CDR3 was subjected to a first round of RT-PCR using the HTBI primer set and the Qiagen OneStep RT-PCR kit. Libraries were constructed in a second round of multiplex PCR, after which size selection and purification were performed. Sequencing of the libraries was done on an Illumina HiSeq2000 using paired-end 100 bp reads. The authors processed their data as follows. Raw data were processed with SOAPnuke, discarding reads with adapters, uncalled bases, mean Phred below 15, or no exact constant-primer or identifier match. COPE v1.2.5 was used to merge high-quality paired reads, and clonotypes were defined as unique nucleotide sequences. Clonotypes were aligned to IMGT TRBV, TRBD and TRBJ reference segments using MiTCR v1.1. The analysis was restricted to V-J combinations with a frequency above 0.0001, which together covered roughly 99% of the repertoires. The TCS score was defined as F50 (clonal expansion) divided by E x V (chaos), with BLOSUM62-based TCRdist calculated between CDR3 peptides within each V-J. Welch's t-statistics and random forest reduced roughly 540 V-J features to 13, which were used in a naive Bayes classifier (R e1071). TCRdb handled the public reads itself, with Q25 trimming in fastp and clone calling in MiXCR, and kept productive beta chains. Each CDR3 protein appears once, grouped with its most common genes and DNA. The V and J calls come from TCRdb's annotation, not from the publication. The sample data list a few hundred thousand distinct CDR3 sequences, and approximately 19% of these were observed just once. About 3.7% of the sample belongs to the ten largest clones.

This clonotype was detected ten times or more. Its antigen remains unidentified. Per-base qualities were not stored, and no clone one base away is much larger. A patient counted as having stable Graves' hyperthyroidism if no progression to ophthalmopathy occurred over 18 months of follow-up. Hyperthyroidism patients were newly diagnosed, had a disease duration of under 2 months, and were aged 18 to 65 years. Any patient with an uncontrolled infection, another autoimmune disease, pregnancy or lactation was excluded. Diagnoses relied on clinical symptoms, serum thyroxine and TRAb, thyroid ultrasound and orbital computed tomography. PBMCs were isolated from 10 ml of fresh peripheral blood by Ficoll-Paque density gradient centrifugation. Trizol reagent was used to extract total RNA, and RNA quality was then checked on an Agilent 2100 Bioanalyzer. Overall study results and their limits: Sample size was not statistically predetermined, and blinding of investigators to group allocation was not performed. In cross-validation, a model built on a 13 V-J signature told ophthalmopathy apart from stable hyperthyroidism with about 90% sensitivity and 81% to 82% specificity, and in testing the same model reached 80%/75%. Most expanded thyroid clonotypes (frequency above 0.001) were also found in blood, which suggests that blood repertoires may mirror thyroid immune responses. In validation, progression to ophthalmopathy was predicted by the model with 65% to 71% sensitivity and approximately 78% specificity, a median of 6.5 months before onset.

The cysteine opens and the phenylalanine closes a CDR3 of 14 amino acids. Just the 42-base CDR3 DNA is kept, in frame starting at base 1. Sequences LGHDT (CDR1) and YNNKEL (CDR2) are obtained from the germline V gene (reference sequence). Unmatched junction bases come to 12, with V trimmed by 10 bases and J by 5 bases. The chain was built from TRBV3-1 and TRBJ2-5; TRBD2 aligns with 8 central bases. The sequenced sample was blood. The TCR comes from a woman aged 18-29 years with Graves' hyperthyroidism. The sequenced DNA is TGTGCCACCTCCCAGCTCGGCGGGGGGGAGACCCAGTACTTC. It specifies CATSQLGGGETQYF.